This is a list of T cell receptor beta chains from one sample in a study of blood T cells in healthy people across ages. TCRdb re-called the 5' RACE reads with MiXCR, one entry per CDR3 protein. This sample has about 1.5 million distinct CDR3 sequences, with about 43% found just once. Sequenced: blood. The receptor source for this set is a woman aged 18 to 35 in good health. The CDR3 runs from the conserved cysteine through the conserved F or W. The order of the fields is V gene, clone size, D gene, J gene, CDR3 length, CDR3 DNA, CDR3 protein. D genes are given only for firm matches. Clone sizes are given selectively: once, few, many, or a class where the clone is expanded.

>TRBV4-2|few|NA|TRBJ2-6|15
TGTGCCAGCAGCCAATCAAGCCGTTGGGCCAACGTCCTGACTTTC
CASSQSSRWANVLTF
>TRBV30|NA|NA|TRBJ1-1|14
TGTGCCTGGTCCAACAAGGGCGTAGATACTGAAGCTTTCTTT
CAWSNKGVDTEAFF
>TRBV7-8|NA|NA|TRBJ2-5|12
TGTGCCAGCAGCTCACCTATCGAGACCCAGTACTTC
CASSSPIETQYF
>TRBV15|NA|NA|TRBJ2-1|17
TGTGCCACCAGCAGAGATGGTAGGGGTGGGGCCTACAATGAGCAGTTCTTC
CATSRDGRGGAYNEQFF
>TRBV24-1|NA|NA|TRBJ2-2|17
TGTGCCACCAGTGACTCCGGACCAGGAGGTGTCACCGGGGAGCTGTTTTTT
CATSDSGPGGVTGELFF
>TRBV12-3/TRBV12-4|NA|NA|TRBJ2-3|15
TGTGCCAGCAGTTTAGGTCCTCTTATAGCAGATACGCAGTATTTT
CASSLGPLIADTQYF
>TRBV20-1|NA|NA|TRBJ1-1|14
TGCAGTGCTTCCCATTCTTGGGGTAACACTGAAGCTTTCTTT
CSASHSWGNTEAFF
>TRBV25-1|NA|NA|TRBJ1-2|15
TGTGCCAGCAGCGTGGGACCGCCCGGGAGCTATGGCTACACCTTC
CASSVGPPGSYGYTF
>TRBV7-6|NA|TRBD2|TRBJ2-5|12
TGTGCCTGTAGCGGGGGACAAGAGACCCAGTACTTC
CACSGGQETQYF
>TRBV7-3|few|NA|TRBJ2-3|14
TGTGCCAGCAGCTCTGACGGGGCCATGGATACGCAGTATTTT
CASSSDGAMDTQYF
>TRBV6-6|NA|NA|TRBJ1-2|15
TGTGCCAGCAATTCCGAGGTTGCAGGGGTCTATGGCTACACCTTC
CASNSEVAGVYGYTF
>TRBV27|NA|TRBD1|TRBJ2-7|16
TGTGCCAGCAGTTTATTGGGACAGGGTGCGTCCTACGAGCAGTACTTC
CASSLLGQGASYEQYF
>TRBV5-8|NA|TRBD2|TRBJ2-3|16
TGTGCCAGCAGCGAAGGTGGAGCGGGAGATGGGGATACGCAGTATTTT
CASSEGGAGDGDTQYF
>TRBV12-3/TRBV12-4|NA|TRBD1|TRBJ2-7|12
TGTGCCAGCAGTTGGACAGGGACCGAGCAGTACTTC
CASSWTGTEQYF
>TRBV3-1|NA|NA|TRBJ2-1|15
TGTGCCAGCAGCCAAGAAGATATCTCCTACAATGAGCAGTTCTTC
CASSQEDISYNEQFF
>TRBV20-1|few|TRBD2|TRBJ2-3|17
TGCAGTGCTAGACCCGGGACTAGCGGGAGGAGCACAGATACGCAGTATTTT
CSARPGTSGRSTDTQYF
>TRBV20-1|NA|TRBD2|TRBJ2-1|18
TGCAGTGCTAGAGATGGGGGGGTACTAGCGGGAGGGCGGGGTGAGCAGTTCTTC
CSARDGGVLAGGRGEQFF
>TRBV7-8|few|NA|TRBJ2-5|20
TGTGCCAGCAGCCTCCCATCCGAGGGGATTACACTTACTCTTGGGGAGACCCAGTACTTC
CASSLPSEGITLTLGETQYF
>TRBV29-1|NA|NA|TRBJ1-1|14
TGCAGCATTGTTCAAATGGGGGTCAACACTGAAGCTTTCTTT
CSIVQMGVNTEAFF
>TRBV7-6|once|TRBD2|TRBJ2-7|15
TGTGCCAGCAGCCCTCTTTGGGGGGGAACCGACGAGCAGTACTTC
CASSPLWGGTDEQYF
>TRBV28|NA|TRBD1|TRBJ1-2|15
TGTGCCAGCAGTTCGACAGCGACAGGGATCTATGGCTACACCTTC
CASSSTATGIYGYTF
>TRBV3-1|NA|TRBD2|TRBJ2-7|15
TGTGCCAGCAGCCCGCTAGCGGGGGAGTCCTACGAGCAGTACTTC
CASSPLAGESYEQYF
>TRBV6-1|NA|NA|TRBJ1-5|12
TGTGCCAGCAGTGAAGGGCCACGTCCCCAGCATTTT
CASSEGPRPQHF
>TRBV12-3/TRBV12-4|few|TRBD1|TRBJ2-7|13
TGTGCCAGCAACCGGGACAGGGGCTACGAGCAGTACTTC
CASNRDRGYEQYF
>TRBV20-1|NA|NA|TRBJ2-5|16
TGCAGTGCTAGAGGTACCAGCGGAGGCGGGCAAGAGACCCAGTACTTC
CSARGTSGGGQETQYF
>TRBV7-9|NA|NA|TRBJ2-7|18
TGTGCCAGCAGCTTTTTTGGGGGGACCTCTAATTTCTTCTACGAGCAGTACTTC
CASSFFGGTSNFFYEQYF
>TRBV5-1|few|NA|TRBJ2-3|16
TGCGCCAGCAGCTTGGAGGGGGGACGGTACACAGATACGCAGTATTTT
CASSLEGGRYTDTQYF
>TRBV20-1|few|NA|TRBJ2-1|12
TGCAGTGCTAGCCGGCAGTTCAATGAGCAGTTCTTC
CSASRQFNEQFF
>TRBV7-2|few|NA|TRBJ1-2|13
TGTGCCAGCAGCTTACAGCCCAACTATGGCTACACCTTC
CASSLQPNYGYTF
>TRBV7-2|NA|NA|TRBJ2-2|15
TGTGCCAGCAGCTGGGGAGAAGTTAACACCGGGGAGCTGTTTTTT
CASSWGEVNTGELFF
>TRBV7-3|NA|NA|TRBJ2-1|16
TGTGCCAGCAGCTCCTCCCTCCGAGAGGCCTCCTACGAGCAGTTCTTC
CASSSSLREASYEQFF
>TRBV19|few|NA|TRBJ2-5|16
TGTGCCAGTACCTTCTCCGTGGGTGCAATCCAAGAGACCCAGTACTTC
CASTFSVGAIQETQYF
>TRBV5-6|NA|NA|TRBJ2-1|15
TGTGCCAGCAGCTTCGACGGGAGTTCCTACAATGAGCAGTTCTTC
CASSFDGSSYNEQFF
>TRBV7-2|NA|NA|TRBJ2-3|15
TGTGCCAGCAGCTCCCTTCTACCGGGAAAAGATACGCAGTATTTT
CASSSLLPGKDTQYF
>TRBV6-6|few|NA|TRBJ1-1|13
TGTGCCAGCAGTACCCCCAGGAACACTGAAGCTTTCTTT
CASSTPRNTEAFF